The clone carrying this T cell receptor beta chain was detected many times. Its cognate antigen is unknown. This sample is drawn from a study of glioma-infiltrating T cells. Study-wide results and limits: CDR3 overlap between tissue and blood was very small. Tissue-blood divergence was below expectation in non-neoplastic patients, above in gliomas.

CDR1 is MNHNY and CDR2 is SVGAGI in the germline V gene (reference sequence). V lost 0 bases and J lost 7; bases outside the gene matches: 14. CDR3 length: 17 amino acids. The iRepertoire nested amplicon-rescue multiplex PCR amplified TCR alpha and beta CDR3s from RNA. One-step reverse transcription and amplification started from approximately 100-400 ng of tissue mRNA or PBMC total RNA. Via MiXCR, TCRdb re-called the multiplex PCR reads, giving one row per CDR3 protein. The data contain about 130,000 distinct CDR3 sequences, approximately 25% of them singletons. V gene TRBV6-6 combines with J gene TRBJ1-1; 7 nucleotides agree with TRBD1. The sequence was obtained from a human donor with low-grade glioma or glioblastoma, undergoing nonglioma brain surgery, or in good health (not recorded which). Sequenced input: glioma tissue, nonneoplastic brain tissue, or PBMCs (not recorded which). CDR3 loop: CASSYSIRGGRGVEAFF. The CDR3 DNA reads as TGTGCCAGCAGTTACTCGATAAGAGGGGGCCGGGGGGTTGAAGCTTTCTTT.